Listed here are 3 T cell receptor beta chains from one sample, sequenced in a study of cytomegalovirus exposure and HLA in healthy donors. It was with 60 Vbeta and 13 Jbeta primers that the PCR ran. The method was immunoSEQ multiplex PCR; TCRdb's version includes in-frame clones alone and lacks a portion of them. Of about 120,000 clones in the sample, 9.5% were seen once. Material for sequencing was PBMCs. The receptor source for this set is a man under 40 in good health and CMV-seronegative.

The table lists this clone with a few counts. The chain carries TRBV7-2 and TRBJ2-3; TRBD2 matches 9 bases. Trimming cost V 5 bases and J 2 bases; bases outside gene matches: 5. This CDR3 comprises 15 residues. The germline V gene has CDR1 SGHTA and CDR2 FQGNSA. CDR3 sequence (DNA): TGTGCCAGCAGCCGAAGCGGGGGGAACACAGATACGCAGTATTTT. Protein sequence: CASSRSGGNTDTQYF.

This rearrangement joins TRBV7-8 to TRBJ2-7, with 16 positions matching TRBD2. This CDR3 comprises 17 residues. Germline V gives CDR1 SGHVS, CDR2 FQNEAQ. V dropped 8 bases and J dropped 2; count of bases not matched to a gene: 9. CDR3 nucleotide sequence: TGTGCCAGCGGCGAGGGACTAGCGGGGGGGAAGCCCTACGAGCAGTACTTC. It yields the protein CASGEGLAGGKPYEQYF.

The chain recombines TRBV6-8 with TRBJ1-2; D gene uncertain. Germline V lookup: CDR1 MNHGY, CDR2 SAAAGT. This CDR3 region has 13 residues. Trimming left V 6 bases short and J 6 bases short, with 14 bases between. The CDR3 sequence: CASRTQTRDGYTF. CDR3 coding DNA: TGTGCCAGCAGGACTCAAACGAGGGATGGCTACACCTTC.